Below, 14 T cell receptor beta chains from the same sample are listed, as sequenced in a study of shared clonotypes between healthy human individuals. Some clones are missing from TCRdb's copy, which holds only in-frame ones; the method was immunoSEQ multiplex PCR. Of 2.5 million or so clones in the sample, about 92% were seen once. Specimen: naive CD4+ T cells sorted from blood. Subset defined: CD45RA+ positively selected. The receptors shown here come from a man younger than 30 in good health.

This clone was seen more than once but under ten times. The chain couples TRBV9 to TRBJ1-1; 9 nucleotides line up with TRBD1. J lost 5 bases, V lost 0 bases, and 8 bases had no gene match. The length of the CDR3 is 16 residues. Germline lookup yields CDR1 SGDLS and CDR2 YYNGEE. The CDR3, as DNA: TGTGCCAGCAGCGTAGCGGACAGGGGTAGAGGGACTGAAGCTTTCTTT. It translates to CASSVADRGRGTEAFF.

The rearrangement links TRBV5-1 to TRBJ2-2; the D gene could be TRBD1 or TRBD2 (5 bases each). V lost 1 base, J lost 2 bases, and 12 bases lay in between. Germline V lookup: CDR1 SGHRS, CDR2 YFSETQ. This CDR3 contains 16 residues. The CDR3 spells CASSLFPGGNTGELFF. CDR3 bases: TGCGCCAGCAGCTTGTTTCCTGGGGGAAACACCGGGGAGCTGTTTTTT. Looking up the rest from reference TRBV5-1 and TRBJ2-2 gives the full variable domain: KAGVTQTPRYLIKTRGQQVTLSCSPISGHRSVSWYQQTPGQGLQFLFEYFSETQRNKGNFPGRFSGRQFSNSRSEMNVSTLELGDSALYLCASSLFPGGNTGELFFGEGSRLTVL.

V gene TRBV7-9 combines with J gene TRBJ2-1; D perhaps matches TRBD2 (6 bases). Germline V gives CDR1 SEHNR, CDR2 FQNEAQ (reference sequence). Trimming shortened V by 1 base and J by 4 bases, and 14 bases separated the two germline ends. This CDR3 region has 16 residues. CDR3 nucleotide sequence: TGTGCCAGCAGCTTAGTTCGGAGCGGGTATTACAATGAGCAGTTCTTC. Encoded protein: CASSLVRSGYYNEQFF.

V is TRBV6-5 and J is TRBJ2-1; D is unresolved. The length of the CDR3 is 16 residues. Trimming removed 0 bases from V and 7 bases from J, with 16 bases in between. Germline V gene data show CDR1 as MNHEY and CDR2 as SVGAGI. In DNA form, the CDR3 reads TGTGCCAGCAGTTACTCGGCCAGGCCTACTTCGAATGAGCAGTTCTTC. It encodes CASSYSARPTSNEQFF.

The chain carries TRBV6-5 and TRBJ1-4; TRBD1 agrees at 7 bases. Germline values: CDR1 MNHEY, CDR2 SVGAGI. V was clipped by 4 bases and J by 7 bases; unmatched bases: 6. The length of the CDR3 is 14 residues. CDR3 sequence (DNA): TGTGCCAGCAGTTCGGGTAGGGGGCGTGAAAAACTGTTTTTT. Translating gives CASSSGRGREKLFF.

The genes are TRBV7-9 and TRBJ2-5; 14 nucleotides agree with TRBD2. This CDR3 has 18 amino acids. J was trimmed by 1 base and V by 4 bases; bases with no gene match: 8. Germline V CDR1 and CDR2: SEHNR, FQNEAQ (reference sequence). The DNA of the CDR3 is TGTGCCAGCAGCTCCGGACTAGCGGGGGGCGCCGTCCAAGAGACCCAGTACTTC. It translates to CASSSGLAGGAVQETQYF.

The chain recombines TRBV10-3 with TRBJ2-3; weak D call: TRBD2 (6 bases). Trimming removed 8 bases at V and 4 bases at J, with 16 bases between. The germline CDR1 and CDR2 sequences are ENHRY and SYGVKD. The CDR3 contains 14 residues. Here the CDR3 DNA reads TGTGCCATCTTAGGGACTTCTCCTTCAGATACGCAGTATTTT. Its protein is CAILGTSPSDTQYF.

Remarks on this clone: Within the sample, other DNA sequences also encode this same CDR3. The chain links TRBV28 to TRBJ2-7; D gene unclear. The ends were cut back, 5 bases at V and 2 bases at J, with 4 bases in the middle. The germline CDR1 and CDR2 sequences are MDHEN and SYDVKM. The CDR3 has 11 residues. This CDR3 is CASSRTYEQYF. CDR3 nucleotides: TGTGCCAGCAGTCGCACCTACGAGCAGTACTTC.

This chain's CDR3 is CASSQDRPVGRVYEQYF. The CDR3 bases are TGCGCCAGCAGCCAAGATCGACCAGTCGGGAGGGTCTACGAGCAGTACTTC. V usage is TRBV4-3 and J usage is TRBJ2-7; 8 positions agree with TRBD2. J lost 3 bases, V lost 0 bases, and 10 bases had no gene match. The CDR3 runs to 17 residues. The germline V gene encodes CDR1 LGHNA and CDR2 YSLEER.

This clone was recorded a few times. V usage is TRBV7-9 and J usage is TRBJ2-7; either TRBD1 or TRBD2 may fit D (6 bases each). Germline lookup yields CDR1 SEHNR and CDR2 FQNEAQ (reference sequence). The CDR3 is 14 residues long. Deletions cut 5 bases from V and 5 bases from J, with 16 bases between. As DNA, the CDR3 is TGTGCCAGCAGCCCTGGGGGGCCCCGGGACGAGCAGTACTTC. Protein: CASSPGGPRDEQYF. The full variable domain, with the rest looked up from reference TRBV7-9 and TRBJ2-7, is DTGVSQNPRHKITKRGQNVTFRCDPISEHNRLYWYRQTLGQGPEFLTYFQNEAQLEKSRLLSDRFSAERPKGSFSTLEIQRTEQGDSAMYLCASSPGGPRDEQYFGPGTRLTVT.

The CDR3 DNA sequence: TGCGCCAGCAGCCAAGGACTAGCGGGGGGCAATGAGCAGTTCTTC. Its protein product is CASSQGLAGGNEQFF. The chain is built from TRBV5-1 and TRBJ2-1, with TRBD2 identical over 14 bases. Unmatched junction bases numbered 3, after V lost 4 bases and J lost 6 bases. Germline lookup yields CDR1 SGHRS and CDR2 YFSETQ. The CDR3 sequence is 15 residues long.

V gene TRBV21-1 combines with J gene TRBJ1-5; the listed D gene, TRBD1, was not tested against the DNA. TRBV21-1 counts as a pseudogene. CDR3 length equals 17 residues. The CDR3 loop is CASSKGWYRAYLQPQHF. The CDR3 DNA sequence: TGTGCCAGCAGCAAAGGCTGGTACAGGGCCTATCTTCAGCCCCAGCATTTT.

The chain combines TRBV20-1 with TRBJ2-5, with D hard to call. The CDR3 extends over 11 amino acids. Trimming removed 0 bases from V and 10 bases from J, with 9 bases in between. Germline CDR1 is DFQATT and CDR2 is SNEGSKA (reference sequence). CDR3 loop: CSARDDGSQYF. CDR3 DNA: TGCAGTGCTAGAGATGACGGTAGCCAGTACTTC.

In DNA form, the CDR3 reads TGTGCCACCAGCAGAGATCACATTCGGGAGCAGTACTTC. Translating it yields CATSRDHIREQYF. The chain has TRBV15 and TRBJ2-7; D is unclear. CDR3 length equals 13 residues. V lost 0 bases to trimming and J lost 7 bases, with 10 bases between them. Germline V gene lookup returns CDR1 LNHNV and CDR2 YYDKDF (reference sequence). The whole variable domain, remainder taken from reference TRBV15 and TRBJ2-7, is DAMVIQNPRYQVTQFGKPVTLSCSQTLNHNVMYWYQQKSSQAPKLLFHYYDKDFNNEADTPDNFQSRRPNTSFCFLDIRSPGLGDTAMYLCATSRDHIREQYFGPGTRLTVT.